This TCR beta chain stems from a study of blood T cells in healthy people across ages. The donors, all healthy, were Caucasians living in Russia, aged about 6 to 90. No fewer than 5.5 micrograms of total RNA were isolated from every sample. Primers used in a second PCR of about 6 to 11 cycles were a sample-barcoded 5' primer and a J-beta primer mix. TCRdb processed the 5' RACE reads anew with MiXCR; each CDR3 protein has one entry. The table lists 1 million or so distinct CDR3 sequences, 45% of them singletons. The CDR3 contains 15 residues. The junction had 7 bases not matched to a gene; V was cut back by 6 bases and J by 0 bases. The germline V gene encodes CDR1 DFQATT and CDR2 SNEGSKA (reference sequence).

V usage is TRBV20-1 and J usage is TRBJ2-4; 8 bases are shared with TRBD1. Source material: blood. The receptor was derived from a woman aged 55-75 years in good health. CDR3 in DNA: TGCAGTGCCTACGGACAGGGAGGAGCCAAAAACATTCAGTACTTC. Its translation is CSAYGQGGAKNIQYF.